The clone carrying this T cell receptor (beta chain) came up a few times. Its antigen is still unknown. These data come from a study of glioma-infiltrating T cells. General study points: Tissue-blood divergence was below expectation in non-neoplastic patients, above in gliomas. Tissue and blood shared very few CDR3 sequences.

Using RNA template, CDR3s of TCR alpha and beta were amplified with iRepertoire arm-PCR. One-step reverse transcription and amplification started from around 100-400 ng of tissue mRNA or PBMC total RNA. MiXCR was run by TCRdb on the multiplex PCR reads, yielding one entry per CDR3 protein. The sample has more than 9,000 distinct CDR3 sequences, less than 30% seen once. The sequence derives from a human donor with low-grade glioma or glioblastoma, undergoing nonglioma brain surgery, or in good health (not recorded which). Sequencing was done on a sample of glioma tissue, nonneoplastic brain tissue, or PBMCs (not recorded which).

Written as DNA, the CDR3 is TGTGCCAGCAGTTTAGTAGGGGGCGTCCCCTACGAGCAGTACTTC. Its protein is CASSLVGGVPYEQYF. The rearrangement links TRBV27 to TRBJ2-7; TRBD1 matches 7 bases. Germline V lookup: CDR1 MNHEY, CDR2 SMNVEV (reference sequence). The CDR3 runs to 15 residues. Unmatched junction bases numbered 6, after V lost 2 bases and J lost 2 bases.